This T cell receptor (beta chain) derives from a study of blood T cells in healthy people across ages. Germline CDR1 SGHTA, CDR2 FQGNSA. V lost 3 bases, J lost 4 bases, and 9 bases lay in between. The CDR3 length is 13 residues. To note about this clonotype: Antigen specificity is unknown.

A sample-barcoded 5' primer and a J-beta primer mix were used in a second PCR of about 7 to 12 cycles. TCRdb called the 5' RACE reads again in MiXCR, with one record for every CDR3 protein. The sample yields about 640,000 distinct CDR3 sequences, around 54% seen once. Healthy individuals of Caucasian origin from Russia, aged 6 to 90, served as donors. General study points: Across samples, TCR beta diversity tracked strongly with naive T cell percentage.

This receptor was identified in a man in his sixties in good health. The sample was blood. The rearrangement uses TRBV7-2 and TRBJ1-2; D is ambiguous. The CDR3 DNA reads as TGTGCCAGCAGCTTCGCAGGATTCTATGGCTACACCTTC. Translation: CASSFAGFYGYTF.